Following are 19 T cell receptor beta chains from one sample sequenced in a study of T cell responses to AZD1222 COVID-19 vaccine. Clones were read by immunoSEQ multiplex PCR, and TCRdb kept only the in-frame ones, dropping some. This sample yields approximately 170,000 clones, of which roughly 87% are seen a single time; 0.85% to 1.1% belongs to the top ten. This sample comprised peripheral blood, obtained 28 days after the second AZD1222 dose. The receptors here all came from an adult who received the AZD1222 COVID-19 vaccine.

The chain carries TRBV11-3 and TRBJ2-1; the D gene is possibly TRBD1 (6 bases). V was shortened by 4 bases and J by 8 bases, with 12 bases between the two germline ends. The CDR3 extends over 13 amino acids. CDR1 and CDR2 from the germline V gene are SGHNT and YENEEA. CDR3 sequence (DNA): TGTGCCAGCAGCTCCTACAGGGACCATGAGCAGTTCTTC. This translates into CASSSYRDHEQFF. The variable domain in full, completed from reference TRBV11-3 and TRBJ2-1, reads EAGVVQSPRYKIIEKKQPVAFWCNPISGHNTLYWYLQNLGQGPELLIRYENEEAVDDSQLPKDRFSAERLKGVDSTLKIQPAELGDSAVYLCASSSYRDHEQFFGPGTRLTVL.

The table lists this clone with a count of one. The chain joins TRBV4-1 to TRBJ2-1; D possibly corresponds to TRBD1 (5 bases). The CDR3 extends over 16 amino acids. The ends were cut back, 4 bases at V and 3 bases at J, with 16 bases in the middle. Looked up from germline, CDR1 is MGHRA and CDR2 is YSYEKL. Here the CDR3 reads CASSPLPDTVYNEQFF. The CDR3 DNA reads TGCGCCAGCAGCCCCCTGCCGGACACCGTCTACAATGAGCAGTTCTTC.

This clone is a singleton in its sample. This chain connects TRBV4-1 to TRBJ1-1; D is perhaps TRBD1 (5 bases). The length of the CDR3 is 14 residues. The V and J ends lost 1 base and 4 bases respectively, with 10 bases between them. Per the germline V gene, CDR1 is MGHRA and CDR2 is YSYEKL. CDR3 amino acids: CASSQVQGATEAFF. For the CDR3, the DNA is TGCGCCAGCAGCCAAGTGCAGGGAGCCACTGAAGCTTTCTTT.

The chain employs TRBV2 and TRBJ1-1, with D unclear. There are 11 residues in the CDR3. Trimming cost V 6 bases and J 8 bases, with 10 bases left between them. Germline CDR1 SNHLY, CDR2 FYNNEI. DNA for the CDR3: TGTGCCAGCAGCCCTTCGCTAGAAGCTTTCTTT. Its translation is CASSPSLEAFF.

This clone was found once. This rearrangement joins TRBV12-3 or TRBV12-4 to TRBJ2-7; TRBD1 matches at 9 bases. J lost 8 bases, V lost 0 bases, and 2 bases had no gene match. The CDR3 is made up of 13 amino acids. CDR3 bases: TGTGCCAGCAGTTTAGCGGGGACAGGGAAGCAGTACTTC. Translating gives CASSLAGTGKQYF.

The CDR3: CASEALNTEAFF. The CDR3 DNA reads as TGTGCCAGCGAGGCGTTGAACACTGAAGCTTTCTTT. The rearrangement uses TRBV7-9 and TRBJ1-1; D remains ambiguous. The CDR3 spans 12 residues. CDR1 and CDR2 from the germline V gene are SEHNR and FQNEAQ (reference sequence). The V end lost 8 bases, the J end lost 0 bases, and 7 bases lay between the germline ends.

This clone was found once. This chain links TRBV2 with TRBJ1-5; D not certain. Germline values: CDR1 SNHLY, CDR2 FYNNEI. V dropped 4 bases and J dropped 3 bases, with 7 bases sitting between them. The CDR3 loop spans 13 amino acids. CDR3 nucleotides: TGTGCCAGCAGTGGGGATACCAATCAGCCCCAGCATTTT. Protein product: CASSGDTNQPQHF.

In DNA, the CDR3 is TGCGCCAGCAGCCAAGATGCTGGGAATAGCAATCAGCCCCAGCATTTT. It is translated as CASSQDAGNSNQPQHF. The chain links TRBV4-1 to TRBJ1-5; no clear D. The germline CDR1 and CDR2 sequences are MGHRA and YSYEKL. The CDR3 covers 16 residues. Trimming stripped 0 bases from V and 0 bases from J, with 9 bases between.

V usage is TRBV5-6 and J usage is TRBJ1-3, with 7 bases fitting TRBD1. CDR3 length: 15 residues. V dropped 5 bases and J dropped 4; count of bases not matched to a gene: 9. CDR1 SGHDT and CDR2 YYEEEE come from the germline V gene. CDR3 in amino acids: CASSTEGAPGNTIYF. The CDR3 DNA is TGTGCCAGCAGTACAGAGGGGGCGCCCGGAAACACCATATATTTT.

The J gene is TRBJ2-3, the V gene TRBV5-6; 7 bases map to TRBD2. CDR1 SGHDT and CDR2 YYEEEE come from the germline V gene. J lost 6 bases, V lost 5 bases, and 6 bases had no gene match. This CDR3 has 13 residues. The CDR3, as DNA: TGTGCCAGCAGTCGCGACGGGAGGGATACGCAGTATTTT. Translation gives CASSRDGRDTQYF.

The chain joins TRBV12-3 or TRBV12-4 to TRBJ1-2; D unclear. The CDR3 extends over 11 amino acids. Trimming took off 6 bases at V and 4 bases at J, with 6 bases between the two ends. In nucleotides, the CDR3 is TGTGCCAGCAGCCTGACCTATGGCTACACCTTC. Protein sequence: CASSLTYGYTF.

The chain uses TRBV6-2 or TRBV6-3 and TRBJ2-6, with D perhaps matching TRBD2 (6 bases). Germline CDR1 reads MNHEY; CDR2 reads SVGEGT. The CDR3 spans 17 residues. Deletions cut 2 bases from V and 0 bases from J, with 11 bases between. The CDR3 reads CASSYGRESSGANVLTF. In DNA form, the CDR3 reads TGTGCCAGCAGTTACGGCCGGGAGAGCTCTGGGGCCAACGTCCTGACTTTC.

This chain uses TRBV7-8 with TRBJ2-7; D is uncertain. The CDR3 spans 13 residues. The V gene lost 3 bases and the J gene lost 4 bases, with 10 bases spanning the gap. Germline V CDR1 and CDR2: SGHVS, FQNEAQ. The CDR3 DNA sequence: TGTGCCAGCAGCTTGGTGGGAAGGTACGAGCAGTACTTC. It translates to CASSLVGRYEQYF.

The table lists this clone with a count of one. The V and J genes are TRBV10-3 and TRBJ1-5; a possible D gene is TRBD1 (6 bases). V lost 3 bases and J lost 6, with 12 bases in between. The CDR3 totals 14 residues. CDR1 and CDR2 (germline): ENHRY, SYGVKD. The CDR3 region is CAISDYRDGQPQHF. For the CDR3, the DNA is TGTGCCATCAGTGACTACAGGGATGGTCAGCCCCAGCATTTT.

The CDR3 DNA reads TGTGCCAGCTCACCGGGTTGGACAGGGCGTTTGGACATTCAGTACTTC. Translated: CASSPGWTGRLDIQYF. This chain joins TRBV18 and TRBJ2-4; 8 positions match TRBD1. This CDR3 contains 16 residues. Looked up from germline, CDR1 is KGHSH and CDR2 is LQKENI. Trimming cost V 3 bases and J 8 bases; bases outside gene matches: 12. Based on the CDR3 plus reference TRBV18 and TRBJ2-4, the full variable domain is NAGVMQNPRHLVRRRGQEARLRCSPMKGHSHVYWYRQLPEEGLKFMVYLQKENIIDESGMPKERFSAEFPKEGPSILRIQQVVRGDSAAYFCASSPGWTGRLDIQYFGAGTRLSVL.

The chain couples TRBV6-2 or TRBV6-3 to TRBJ1-1, with D possibly TRBD1 on 5 matching bases. V was cut by 0 bases and J by 4 bases, with 12 bases left in between. This CDR3 is 15 amino acids long. Germline V gives CDR1 MNHEY, CDR2 SVGEGT. For the CDR3, the DNA is TGTGCCAGCAGTTACTCCCGGCAGGGAAGCACTGAAGCTTTCTTT. Residues: CASSYSRQGSTEAFF.

V and J are TRBV12-5 and TRBJ2-3, with 9 bases aligning to TRBD2. This CDR3 region has 19 residues. Trimming removed 3 bases from V and 4 bases from J; junction bases left unmatched: 17. CDR1 and CDR2 (germline): LGHNT, FRNRAP. CDR3 bases: TGTGCTAGTGGTTTCGGCCAAGGGCTTAGGCGGGGGGGGGCAGATACGCAGTATTTT. Translated, it gives CASGFGQGLRRGGADTQYF.

The chain recombines TRBV6-5 with TRBJ2-3; 9 bases align to TRBD2. Germline values: CDR1 MNHEY, CDR2 SVGAGI. V lost 7 bases to trimming and J lost 2 bases; unmatched junction nucleotides: 7. This CDR3 comprises 15 residues. CDR3 in amino acids: CASTRLADLTDTQYF. CDR3 in DNA: TGTGCCAGCACCCGACTAGCGGACCTCACAGATACGCAGTATTTT.

The gene calls are TRBV7-2 and TRBJ1-2; no reliable D call. Trimming shortened V by 0 bases and J by 2 bases, and 10 bases separated the two germline ends. CDR3 length: 15 residues. Germline CDR1 SGHTA, CDR2 FQGNSA. This CDR3 is CASSLAFTSNYGYTF. CDR3 DNA sequence: TGTGCCAGCAGCTTAGCGTTTACCAGCAACTATGGCTACACCTTC. Looking up the rest from reference TRBV7-2 and TRBJ1-2 gives the full variable domain: GAGVSQSPSNKVTEKGKDVELRCDPISGHTALYWYRQSLGQGLEFLIYFQGNSAPDKSGLPSDRFSAERTGGSVSTLTIQRTQQEDSAVYLCASSLAFTSNYGYTFGSGTRLTVV.